This T cell receptor (beta chain) was recovered during a study of cytomegalovirus exposure and HLA in healthy donors. General observations from the study: A later analysis reportedly found that, within productive TCRs, an Asian-associated ancestry cluster had fewer N-insertions than the mean observed across the approximately 670 donors. In vitro confirmation showed a few CMV-associated chains to be CMV antigen specific.

Notes on this clone: Antigen specificity is unknown.

Each donor was healthy, and each was a bone marrow donor. The donors, nominally healthy at sampling, likely had unrecorded immune exposures. The CDR3 consists of 18 residues. Trimming at V came to 4 bases and at J to 2 bases, leaving 17 bases not matched to a gene. PCR used 60 Vbeta primers and 13 Jbeta primers. Clones were read by immunoSEQ multiplex PCR, and TCRdb kept only the in-frame ones, dropping some. The table records under 200,000 clones, 80% to 90% of them present only once. The chain carries TRBV5-3 and TRBJ1-1, with 7 bases matching TRBD1. TRBV5-3 is identified as an open reading frame with a role that is uncertain. This TCR was recovered from a woman aged 50 to 60 in good health and CMV-seronegative. The sequenced material came from PBMCs. CDR3 region: CARSPTDRVLIGNTEAFF. CDR3 DNA sequence: TGTGCCAGAAGCCCCACCGACAGGGTATTGATTGGTAACACTGAAGCTTTCTTT.